What follows describes a single T cell receptor (beta chain). Ages ranged from about 18 to 89 years, with residence in 24 US areas. The source of the sample is a study of blood T cell repertoires in COVID-19. Study-level background: Sites across the United States, Italy and Spain contributed samples from acute and convalescent COVID-19. PBMCs, B-cell-depleted T cells, or T cells were the source of the cDNA or gDNA that made up the material.

As handled by the study authors: Reference gene primer amplification in the assay estimated nucleated cell counts. Using immunoSEQ multiplex PCR, the repertoire was profiled, and TCRdb retains in-frame clones only, with some absent. That table gives V, J and clone size, and the DNA gave D and trimming. The sample yields about 180,000 clones, 89% seen once. The J segment lost 2 bases and the V segment lost 4 bases, leaving 6 bases of the junction unmatched. The CDR3 consists of 16 residues. Germline V gene lookup returns CDR1 MNHEY and CDR2 SVGEGT. V and J are TRBV6-2 or TRBV6-3 and TRBJ2-5, with TRBD2 identical over 11 bases. This TCR was sampled from a woman in her thirties or forties with acute COVID-19. Sequenced material: PBMCs or T cells enriched from blood (not recorded which). Written as DNA, the CDR3 is TGTGCCAGCAGTTTAGGTATAGCGGGAGGGCAAGAGACCCAGTACTTC. Protein product: CASSLGIAGGQETQYF.